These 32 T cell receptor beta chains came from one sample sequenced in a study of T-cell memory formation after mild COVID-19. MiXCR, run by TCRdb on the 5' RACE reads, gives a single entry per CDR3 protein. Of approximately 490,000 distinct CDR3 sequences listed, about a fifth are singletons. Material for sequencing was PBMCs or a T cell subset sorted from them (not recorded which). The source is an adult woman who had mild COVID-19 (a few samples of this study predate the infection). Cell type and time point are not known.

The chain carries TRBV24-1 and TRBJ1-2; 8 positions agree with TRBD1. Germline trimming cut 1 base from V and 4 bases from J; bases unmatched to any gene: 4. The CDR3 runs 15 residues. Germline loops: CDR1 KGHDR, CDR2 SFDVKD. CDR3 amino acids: CATSDFRQGAYGYTF. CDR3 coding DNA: TGTGCCACCAGTGATTTTAGGCAGGGGGCCTATGGCTACACCTTC.

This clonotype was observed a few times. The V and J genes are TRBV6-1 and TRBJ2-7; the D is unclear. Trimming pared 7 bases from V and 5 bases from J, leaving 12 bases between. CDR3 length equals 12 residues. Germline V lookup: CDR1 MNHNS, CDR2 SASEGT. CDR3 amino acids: CASTKGTHEQYF. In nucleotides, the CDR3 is TGTGCCAGCACCAAGGGAACGCACGAGCAGTACTTC.

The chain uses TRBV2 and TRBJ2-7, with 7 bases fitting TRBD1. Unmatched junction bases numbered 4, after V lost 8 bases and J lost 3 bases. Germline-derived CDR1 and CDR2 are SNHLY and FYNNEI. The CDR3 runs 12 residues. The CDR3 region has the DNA TGTGCCAGCTGCCGGGACAGCTACGAGCAGTACTTC. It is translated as CASCRDSYEQYF.

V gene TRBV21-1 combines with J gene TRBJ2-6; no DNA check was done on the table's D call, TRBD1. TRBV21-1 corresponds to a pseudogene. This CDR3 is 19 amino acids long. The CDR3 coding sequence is TGTGCCAGCACCATATTATTCCGGGACACCCCCTTTGGGGCCAACGTCCTGACTTTC. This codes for CASTILFRDTPFGANVLTF.

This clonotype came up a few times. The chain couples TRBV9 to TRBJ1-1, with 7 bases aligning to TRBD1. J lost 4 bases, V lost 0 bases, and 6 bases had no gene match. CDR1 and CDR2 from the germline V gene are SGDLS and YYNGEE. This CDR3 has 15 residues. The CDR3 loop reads CASSVGQGWGTEAFF. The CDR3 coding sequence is TGTGCCAGCAGCGTAGGACAGGGATGGGGCACTGAAGCTTTCTTT.

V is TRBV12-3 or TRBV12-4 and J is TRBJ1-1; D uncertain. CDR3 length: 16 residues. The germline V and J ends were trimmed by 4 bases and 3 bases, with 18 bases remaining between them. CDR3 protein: CASSSERRRTDTEAFF. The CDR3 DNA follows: TGTGCCAGCAGTTCCGAGCGGCGGCGTACGGACACTGAAGCTTTCTTT.

CDR3 bases: TGTGCCTGGAGTTTTCCGGGACTCAGCTCCTACGAGCAGTACTTC. Protein: CAWSFPGLSSYEQYF. This chain joins TRBV30 and TRBJ2-7; tentatively, D is TRBD2 (6 bases). The CDR3 contains 15 residues. CDR1 GTSNPN and CDR2 SVGIG come from the germline V gene (reference sequence). Trimming shortened V by 2 bases and J by 0 bases, and 14 bases separated the two germline ends.

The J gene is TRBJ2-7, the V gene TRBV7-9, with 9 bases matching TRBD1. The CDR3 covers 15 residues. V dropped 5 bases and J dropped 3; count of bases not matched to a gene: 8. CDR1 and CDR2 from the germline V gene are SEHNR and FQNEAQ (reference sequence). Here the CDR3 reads CASSLGTGKGYEQYF. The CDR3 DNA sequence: TGTGCCAGCAGCCTCGGGACAGGGAAGGGCTACGAGCAGTACTTC.

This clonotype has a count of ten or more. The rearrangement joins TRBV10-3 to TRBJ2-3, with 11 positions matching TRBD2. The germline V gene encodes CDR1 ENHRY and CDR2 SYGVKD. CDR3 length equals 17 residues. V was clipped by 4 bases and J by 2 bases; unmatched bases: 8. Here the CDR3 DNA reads TGTGCCATCAGTGCTCCGACTAGCGGGGAAGTCACAGATACGCAGTATTTT. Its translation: CAISAPTSGEVTDTQYF.

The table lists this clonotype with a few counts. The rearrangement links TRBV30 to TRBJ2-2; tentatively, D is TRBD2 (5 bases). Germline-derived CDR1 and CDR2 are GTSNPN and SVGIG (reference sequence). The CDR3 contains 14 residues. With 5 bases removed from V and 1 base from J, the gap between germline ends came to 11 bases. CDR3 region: CAWAGGMNTGELFF. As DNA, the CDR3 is TGTGCCTGGGCGGGCGGAATGAACACCGGGGAGCTGTTTTTT.

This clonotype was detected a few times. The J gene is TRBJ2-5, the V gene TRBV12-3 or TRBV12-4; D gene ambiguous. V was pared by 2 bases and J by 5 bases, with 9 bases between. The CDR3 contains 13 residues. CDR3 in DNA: TGTGCCAGCAGTTTATACCTCGGGGAGACCCAGTACTTC. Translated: CASSLYLGETQYF.

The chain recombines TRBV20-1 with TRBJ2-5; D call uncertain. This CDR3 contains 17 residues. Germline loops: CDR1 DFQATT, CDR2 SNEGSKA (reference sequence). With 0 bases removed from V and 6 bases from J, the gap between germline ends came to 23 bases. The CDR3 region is CSARDPDYPGSRKTQYF. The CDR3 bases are TGCAGTGCTAGAGATCCCGATTATCCAGGTTCCCGGAAGACCCAGTACTTC.

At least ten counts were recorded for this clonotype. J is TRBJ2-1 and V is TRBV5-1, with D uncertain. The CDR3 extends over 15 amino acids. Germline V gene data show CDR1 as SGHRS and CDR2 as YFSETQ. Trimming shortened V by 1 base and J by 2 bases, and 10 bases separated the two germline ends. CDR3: CASSLWEAPYNEQFF. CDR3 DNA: TGCGCCAGCAGCTTGTGGGAAGCACCCTACAATGAGCAGTTCTTC.

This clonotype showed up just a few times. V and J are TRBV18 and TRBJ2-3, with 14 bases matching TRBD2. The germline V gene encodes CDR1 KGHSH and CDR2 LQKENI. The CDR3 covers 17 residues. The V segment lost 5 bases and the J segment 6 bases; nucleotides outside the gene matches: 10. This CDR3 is CASSTGTSGRVLDTQYF. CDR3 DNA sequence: TGTGCCAGCTCAACAGGGACTAGCGGGAGAGTGTTGGATACGCAGTATTTT.

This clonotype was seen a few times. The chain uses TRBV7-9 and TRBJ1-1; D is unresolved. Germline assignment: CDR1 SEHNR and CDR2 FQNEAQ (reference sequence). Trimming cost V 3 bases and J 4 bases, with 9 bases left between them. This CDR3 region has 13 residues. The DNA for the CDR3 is TGTGCCAGCAGCTTTGGTGTTGGCACTGAAGCTTTCTTT. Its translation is CASSFGVGTEAFF.

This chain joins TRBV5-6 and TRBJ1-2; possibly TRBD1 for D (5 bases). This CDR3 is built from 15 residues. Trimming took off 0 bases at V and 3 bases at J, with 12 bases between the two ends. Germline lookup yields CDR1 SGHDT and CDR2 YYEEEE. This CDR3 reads CASSLEVRVDYGYTF. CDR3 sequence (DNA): TGTGCCAGCAGCTTGGAGGTCAGGGTGGACTATGGCTACACCTTC.

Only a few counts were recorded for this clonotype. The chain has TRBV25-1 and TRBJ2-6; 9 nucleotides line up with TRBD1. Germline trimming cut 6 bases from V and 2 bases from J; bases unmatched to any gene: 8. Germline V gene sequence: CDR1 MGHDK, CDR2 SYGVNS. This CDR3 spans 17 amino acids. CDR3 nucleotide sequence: TGTGCCAGCAGCCGGGACAGGGATCTACCTGGGGCCAACGTCCTGACTTTC. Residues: CASSRDRDLPGANVLTF.

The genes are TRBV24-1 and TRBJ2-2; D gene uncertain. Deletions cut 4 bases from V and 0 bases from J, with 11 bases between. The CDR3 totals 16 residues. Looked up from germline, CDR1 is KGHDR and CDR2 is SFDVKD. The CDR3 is CATSDFDSANTGELFF. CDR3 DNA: TGTGCCACCAGTGACTTCGACTCCGCGAACACCGGGGAGCTGTTTTTT.

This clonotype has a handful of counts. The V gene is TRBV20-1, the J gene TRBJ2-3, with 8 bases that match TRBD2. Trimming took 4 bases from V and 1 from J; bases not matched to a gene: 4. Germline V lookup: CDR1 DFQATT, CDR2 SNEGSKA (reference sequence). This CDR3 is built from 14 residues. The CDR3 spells CSATGGGGTDTQYF. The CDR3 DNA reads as TGCAGTGCTACCGGGGGGGGAGGCACAGATACGCAGTATTTT.

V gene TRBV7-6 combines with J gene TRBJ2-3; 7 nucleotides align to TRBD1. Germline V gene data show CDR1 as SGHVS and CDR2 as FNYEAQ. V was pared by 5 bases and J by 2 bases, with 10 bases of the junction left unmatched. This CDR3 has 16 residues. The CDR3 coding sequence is TGTGCCAGCAGCGCAGGGGGACACACCTACACAGATACGCAGTATTTT. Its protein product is CASSAGGHTYTDTQYF. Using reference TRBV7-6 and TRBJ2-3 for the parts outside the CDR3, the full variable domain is GAGVSQSPRYKVTKRGQDVALRCDPISGHVSLYWYRQALGQGPEFLTYFNYEAQQDKSGLPNDRFSAERPEGSISTLTIQRTEQRDSAMYRCASSAGGHTYTDTQYFGPGTRLTVL.

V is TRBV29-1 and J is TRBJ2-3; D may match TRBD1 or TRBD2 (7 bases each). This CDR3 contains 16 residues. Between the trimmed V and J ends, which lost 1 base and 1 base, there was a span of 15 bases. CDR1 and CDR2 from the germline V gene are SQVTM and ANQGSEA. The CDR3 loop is CSVEVAGGTGTDTQYF. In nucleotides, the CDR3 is TGCAGCGTTGAAGTAGCGGGTGGGACAGGCACAGATACGCAGTATTTT.

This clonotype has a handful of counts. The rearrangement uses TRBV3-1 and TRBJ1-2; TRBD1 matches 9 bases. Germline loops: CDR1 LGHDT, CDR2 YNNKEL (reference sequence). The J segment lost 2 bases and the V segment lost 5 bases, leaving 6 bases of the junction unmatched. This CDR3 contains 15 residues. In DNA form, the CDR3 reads TGTGCCAGCAGCGCGCACAGGGGGCGGAACTATGGCTACACCTTC. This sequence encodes CASSAHRGRNYGYTF.

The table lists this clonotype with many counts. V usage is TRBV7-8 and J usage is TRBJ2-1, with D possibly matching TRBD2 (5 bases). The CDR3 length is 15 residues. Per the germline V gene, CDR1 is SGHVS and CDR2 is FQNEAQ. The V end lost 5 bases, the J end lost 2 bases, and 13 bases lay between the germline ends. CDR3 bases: TGTGCCAGCAGCCCGGTGAGCGGCCCCTACAATGAGCAGTTCTTC. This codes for CASSPVSGPYNEQFF.

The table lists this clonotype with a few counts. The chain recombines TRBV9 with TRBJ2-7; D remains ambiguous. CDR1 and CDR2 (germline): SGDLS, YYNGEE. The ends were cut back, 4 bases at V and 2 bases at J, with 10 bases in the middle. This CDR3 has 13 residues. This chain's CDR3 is CASSPRPAYEQYF. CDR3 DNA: TGTGCCAGCAGCCCACGACCCGCCTACGAGCAGTACTTC.

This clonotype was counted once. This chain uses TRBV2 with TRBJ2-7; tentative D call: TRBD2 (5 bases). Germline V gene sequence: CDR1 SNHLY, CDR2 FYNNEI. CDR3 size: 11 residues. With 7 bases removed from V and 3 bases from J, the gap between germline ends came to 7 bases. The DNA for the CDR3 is TGTGCCAGCAAGGCGGGCTACGAGCAGTACTTC. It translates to CASKAGYEQYF.

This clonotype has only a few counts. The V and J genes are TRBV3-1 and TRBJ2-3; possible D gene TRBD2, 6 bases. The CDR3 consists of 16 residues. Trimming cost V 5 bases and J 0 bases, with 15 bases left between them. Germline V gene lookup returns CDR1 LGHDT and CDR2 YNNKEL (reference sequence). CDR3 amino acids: CASSSLRGTSTDTQYF. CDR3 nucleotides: TGTGCCAGCAGCTCTCTACGGGGGACTAGCACAGATACGCAGTATTTT.

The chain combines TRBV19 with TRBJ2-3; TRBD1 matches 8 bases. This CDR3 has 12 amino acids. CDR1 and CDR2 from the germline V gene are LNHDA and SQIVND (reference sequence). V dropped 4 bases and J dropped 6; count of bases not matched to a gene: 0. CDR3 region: CASSTGGDTQYF. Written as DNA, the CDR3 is TGTGCCAGTAGTACAGGGGGCGATACGCAGTATTTT.

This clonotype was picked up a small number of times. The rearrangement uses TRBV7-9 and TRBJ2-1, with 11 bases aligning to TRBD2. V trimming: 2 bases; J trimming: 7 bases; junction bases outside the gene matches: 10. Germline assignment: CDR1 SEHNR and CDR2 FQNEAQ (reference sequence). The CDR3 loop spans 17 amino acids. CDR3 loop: CASSLSSTSGSLNEQFF. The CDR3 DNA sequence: TGTGCCAGCAGCTTAAGCTCCACTAGCGGGAGTTTGAATGAGCAGTTCTTC.

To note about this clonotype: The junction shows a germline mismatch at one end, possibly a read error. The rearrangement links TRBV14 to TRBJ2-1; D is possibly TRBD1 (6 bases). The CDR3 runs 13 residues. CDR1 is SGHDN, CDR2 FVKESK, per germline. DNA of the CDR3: TGTGCCAGCAGCCCTGGACAGATAATAGAGCAGTTATTC. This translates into CASSPGQIIEQLF.

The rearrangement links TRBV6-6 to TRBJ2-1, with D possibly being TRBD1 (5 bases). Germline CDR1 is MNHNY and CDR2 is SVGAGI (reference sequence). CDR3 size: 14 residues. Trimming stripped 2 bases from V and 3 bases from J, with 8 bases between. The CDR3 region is CASSYQGNYNEQFF. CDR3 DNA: TGTGCCAGCAGTTACCAGGGAAACTACAATGAGCAGTTCTTC.

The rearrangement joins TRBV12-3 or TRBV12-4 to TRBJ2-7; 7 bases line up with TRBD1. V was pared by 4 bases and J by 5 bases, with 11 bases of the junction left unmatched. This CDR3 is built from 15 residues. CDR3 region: CASSSDRVPPNEQYF. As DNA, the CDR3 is TGTGCCAGCAGTTCCGACAGGGTACCACCTAACGAGCAGTACTTC.

CDR3 amino acids: CASSFGRAPDTQYF. The DNA for the CDR3 is TGTGCCAGCAGCTTCGGCAGGGCCCCAGATACGCAGTATTTT. This chain joins TRBV5-4 and TRBJ2-3; tentative D call: TRBD1 (5 bases). CDR1 is SGHNT, CDR2 YYREEE, per germline (reference sequence). The CDR3 is made up of 14 amino acids. V lost 2 bases and J 4 bases, leaving 11 bases between the germline ends.